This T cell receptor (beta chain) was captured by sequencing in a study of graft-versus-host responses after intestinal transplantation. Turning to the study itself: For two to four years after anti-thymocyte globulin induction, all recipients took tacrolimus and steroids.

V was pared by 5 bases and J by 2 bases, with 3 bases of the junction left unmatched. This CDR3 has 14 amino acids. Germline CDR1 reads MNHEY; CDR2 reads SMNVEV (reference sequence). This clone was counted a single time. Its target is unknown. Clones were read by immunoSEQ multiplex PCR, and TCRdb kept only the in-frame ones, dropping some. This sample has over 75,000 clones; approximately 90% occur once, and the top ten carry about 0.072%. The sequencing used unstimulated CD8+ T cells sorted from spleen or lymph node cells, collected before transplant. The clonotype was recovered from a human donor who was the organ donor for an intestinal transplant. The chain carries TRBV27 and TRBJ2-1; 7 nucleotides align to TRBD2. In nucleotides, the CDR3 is TGTGCCAGCAGTCTGGGACTACCCTACAATGAGCAGTTCTTC. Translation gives CASSLGLPYNEQFF.